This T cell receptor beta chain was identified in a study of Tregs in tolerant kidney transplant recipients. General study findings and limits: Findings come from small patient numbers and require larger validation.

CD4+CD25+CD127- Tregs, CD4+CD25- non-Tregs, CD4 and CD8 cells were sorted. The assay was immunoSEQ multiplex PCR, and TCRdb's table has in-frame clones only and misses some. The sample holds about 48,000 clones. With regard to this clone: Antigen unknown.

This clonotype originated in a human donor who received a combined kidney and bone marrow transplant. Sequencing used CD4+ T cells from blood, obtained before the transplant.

CDR3 in amino acids: CASSTDSGNYGYTF. The DNA read from the CDR3 is TGTGCCAGTAGTACGGACAGCGGAAACTATGGC. The chain uses TRBV19 and TRBJ1-2; D is perhaps TRBD1 (6 bases). The sequenced fragment ends 3 residues before the CDR3 boundary, so the rest is inferred from the germline J gene. V was pared by 4 bases and J by 2 bases, with 11 bases between. Looked up from germline, CDR1 is LNHDA and CDR2 is SQIVND (reference sequence). The CDR3 consists of 14 residues.